A single sample is the source of the 17 T cell receptor beta chains below, sequenced in a study of blood T cell repertoires in COVID-19. Profiled with immunoSEQ multiplex PCR; TCRdb holds only in-frame clones, not every one. Of tens of thousands of clones listed, 82% are singletons. Sequences were obtained from peripheral blood. These receptors all come from a man of 80 years or more with COVID-19, enrolled during active disease.

This chain joins TRBV2 and TRBJ1-1; D gene unclear. The V gene's germline CDR1 is SNHLY and CDR2 FYNNEI. The CDR3 has 13 amino acids. Trimming stripped 3 bases from V and 2 bases from J, with 7 bases between. The DNA for the CDR3 is TGTGCCAGCAGTGACGCGGAAAACACTGAAGCTTTCTTT. Translation: CASSDAENTEAFF.

In its sample, this clone was seen a few times. The chain links TRBV7-2 to TRBJ1-5; possibly TRBD1 for D (5 bases). CDR1 is SGHTA and CDR2 is FQGNSA in the germline V gene. The CDR3 has 15 residues. Trimming pared 4 bases from V and 2 bases from J, leaving 12 bases between. This CDR3 reads CASSSEIGGNQPQHF. The CDR3 nucleotides read TGTGCCAGCAGCTCCGAGATAGGGGGCAATCAGCCCCAGCATTTT.

This clone has more than one count but fewer than ten. The chain links TRBV4-3 to TRBJ2-7; 12 bases fit TRBD1. Germline-derived CDR1 and CDR2 are LGHNA and YSLEER. This CDR3 has 19 amino acids. With 11 bases clipped from V and 4 bases from J, the junction kept 24 bases outside the gene matches. CDR3 nucleotides: TGCGCCTCCCCGGTCGGGGACAGGGGGCCTAGCGGGCCATCTTACGAGCAGTACGTC. Encoded protein: CASPVGDRGPSGPSYEQYV.

CDR3 DNA sequence: TGTGCCAGCAGTTCCCCCGGAACTAGCGGGGGTAGGAATGAGCAGTTCTTC. Its protein is CASSSPGTSGGRNEQFF. This rearrangement joins TRBV27 to TRBJ2-1; 11 nucleotides match TRBD2. The CDR3 spans 17 residues. The V segment lost 4 bases and the J segment 7 bases; nucleotides outside the gene matches: 12. CDR1 is MNHEY and CDR2 is SMNVEV in the germline V gene (reference sequence).

The CDR3: CSASAFSSTDTQYF. The CDR3 DNA reads as TGCAGTGCTAGTGCGTTCTCTAGCACAGATACGCAGTATTTT. The chain combines TRBV20-1 with TRBJ2-3; unclear D gene. The CDR3 runs 14 residues. Germline V gene lookup returns CDR1 DFQATT and CDR2 SNEGSKA (reference sequence). V lost 3 bases and J 0 bases, leaving 10 bases between the germline ends.

The chain combines TRBV28 with TRBJ2-7, with TRBD1 identical over 9 bases. Germline values: CDR1 MDHEN, CDR2 SYDVKM. V dropped 7 bases and J dropped 6; count of bases not matched to a gene: 4. The CDR3 totals 12 residues. The CDR3 protein is CASTTGGVEQYF. The CDR3 nucleotides are TGTGCCAGCACGACAGGGGGGGTCGAGCAGTACTTC.

The chain is built from TRBV29-1 and TRBJ2-1, with 11 bases aligning to TRBD2. Germline CDR1 reads SQVTM; CDR2 reads ANQGSEA. The CDR3 is 13 residues long. J was trimmed by 1 base and V by 7 bases; bases with no gene match: 0. CDR3 nucleotide sequence: TGCAGCGCTAGCGGGGGGTCCTACAATGAGCAGTTCTTC. Protein: CSASGGSYNEQFF.

This chain's CDR3 is CATRWQGTYEQYV. CDR3 DNA: TGTGCCACCCGATGGCAGGGAACTTACGAGCAGTACGTC. The chain links TRBV28 to TRBJ2-7, with D possibly being TRBD1 (5 bases). This CDR3 contains 13 residues. The V end was cut by 10 bases, the J end by 4 bases, with 17 bases between. The germline V gene has CDR1 MDHEN and CDR2 SYDVKM.

The V gene is TRBV18, the J gene TRBJ1-2, with a possible D match to TRBD1 (6 bases). The germline V gene encodes CDR1 KGHSH and CDR2 LQKENI. V was trimmed by 2 bases and J by 4 bases, leaving 8 bases between them. The length of the CDR3 is 13 residues. CDR3 region: CASSPEGVYGYTF. CDR3 nucleotides: TGTGCCAGCTCACCAGAGGGGGTCTATGGCTACACCTTC.

The V gene is TRBV20-1, the J gene TRBJ2-7; D not resolved. The CDR3 is 11 residues long. Germline lookup yields CDR1 DFQATT and CDR2 SNEGSKA (reference sequence). Deletions cut 5 bases from V and 7 bases from J, with 12 bases between. This CDR3 is CSASLSLEQYF. The CDR3 DNA follows: TGCAGTGCTTCCCTCTCTTTAGAGCAGTACTTC.

The CDR3 sequence: CASSYTGAVNYGYTF. CDR3 nucleotides: TGTGCCAGCAGTTACACAGGGGCAGTTAACTATGGCTACACCTTC. The V and J genes are TRBV6-5 and TRBJ1-2, with 7 bases fitting TRBD1. Germline CDR1 and CDR2: MNHEY and SVGAGI. The CDR3 has 15 amino acids. V lost 2 bases and J lost 1; bases outside the gene matches: 4.

This sequence joins TRBV28 and TRBJ1-1; the D gene is possibly TRBD1 (6 bases). V shed 6 bases and J shed 1 base, with 15 bases lying between them. Germline CDR1 MDHEN, CDR2 SYDVKM. The CDR3 has 15 residues. The CDR3 nucleotides are TGTGCCAGCAGCCCACAGCGGGGGCAGAACACTGAAGCTTTCTTT. Amino acid sequence: CASSPQRGQNTEAFF.

This clone is a singleton in its sample. V and J are TRBV5-1 and TRBJ2-3; 9 nucleotides match TRBD2. The CDR3 extends over 15 amino acids. Germline CDR1 SGHRS, CDR2 YFSETQ. The V segment lost 6 bases and the J segment 4 bases; nucleotides outside the gene matches: 9. CDR3 residues: CASMGLAGFSDTQYF. The CDR3 nucleotides read TGCGCCAGCATGGGGCTAGCGGGGTTCTCAGATACGCAGTATTTT. Based on the CDR3 plus reference TRBV5-1 and TRBJ2-3, the full variable domain is KAGVTQTPRYLIKTRGQQVTLSCSPISGHRSVSWYQQTPGQGLQFLFEYFSETQRNKGNFPGRFSGRQFSNSRSEMNVSTLELGDSALYLCASMGLAGFSDTQYFGPGTRLTVL.

This chain connects TRBV9 to TRBJ2-4, with 7 bases lining up with TRBD2. This CDR3 contains 16 residues. The germline gives CDR1 SGDLS, CDR2 YYNGEE. J lost 2 bases, V lost 3 bases, and 8 bases had no gene match. CDR3 DNA: TGTGCCAGCAGCGAAGGGAGGGGCAGAACCAAAAACATTCAGTACTTC. Translation: CASSEGRGRTKNIQYF.

The rearrangement links TRBV7-2 to TRBJ2-3; D is possibly TRBD2 (6 bases). Germline CDR1 reads SGHTA; CDR2 reads FQGNSA. V lost 1 base, J lost 3 bases, and 11 bases lay in between. The CDR3 is made up of 15 amino acids. The CDR3 DNA is TGTGCCAGCAGCTTAGGCCTAGCGAGAACAGATACGCAGTATTTT. It specifies CASSLGLARTDTQYF.

The chain employs TRBV29-1 and TRBJ1-2; 7 bases match TRBD1. The CDR3 contains 15 residues. V lost 3 bases, J lost 4 bases, and 11 bases stayed unmatched. The germline CDR1 and CDR2 sequences are SQVTM and ANQGSEA. In DNA, the CDR3 is TGCAGCGTTGACGCACAGGGGTCAACGATCTATGGCTACACCTTC. Protein sequence: CSVDAQGSTIYGYTF. Combining the CDR3 with reference TRBV29-1 and TRBJ1-2 gives the whole variable domain SAVISQKPSRDICQRGTSLTIQCQVDSQVTMMFWYRQQPGQSLTLIATANQGSEATYESGFVIDKFPISRPNLTFSTLTVSNMSPEDSSIYLCSVDAQGSTIYGYTFGSGTRLTVV.

The chain links TRBV6-4 to TRBJ1-4, with D possibly matching TRBD1 (5 bases). The CDR3 loop spans 15 amino acids. Germline CDR1 is MRHNA and CDR2 is SNTAGT. V dropped 11 bases and J dropped 4 bases, with 20 bases sitting between them. The CDR3 sequence: CAVARGTTHNEKLFF. CDR3 sequence (DNA): TGTGCCGTCGCGCGGGGCACGACCCATAATGAAAAACTGTTTTTT.